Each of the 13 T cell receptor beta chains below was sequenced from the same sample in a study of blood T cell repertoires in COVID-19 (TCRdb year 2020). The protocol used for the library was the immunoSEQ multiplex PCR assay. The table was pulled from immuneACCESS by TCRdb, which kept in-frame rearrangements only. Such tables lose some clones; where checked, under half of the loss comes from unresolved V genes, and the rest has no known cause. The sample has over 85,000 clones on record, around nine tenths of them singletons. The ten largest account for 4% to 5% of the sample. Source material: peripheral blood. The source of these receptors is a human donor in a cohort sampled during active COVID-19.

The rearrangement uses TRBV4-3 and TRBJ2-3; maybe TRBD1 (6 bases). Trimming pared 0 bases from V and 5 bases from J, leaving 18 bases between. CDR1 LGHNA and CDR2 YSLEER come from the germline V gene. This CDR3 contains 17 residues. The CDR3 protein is CASSQDLSRGYEDTQYF. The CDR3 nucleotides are TGCGCCAGCAGCCAAGATCTTAGTAGGGGGTATGAAGATACGCAGTATTTT.

The DNA of the CDR3 is TGTGCCAGTAAACCAGGGGGCGCGTCCTACAATGAGCAGTTCTTC. Amino acid sequence: CASKPGGASYNEQFF. This chain links TRBV27 with TRBJ2-1, with 8 bases fitting TRBD1. V lost 9 bases to trimming and J lost 1 base; unmatched junction nucleotides: 8. Germline lookup yields CDR1 MNHEY and CDR2 SMNVEV (reference sequence). The CDR3 totals 15 residues.

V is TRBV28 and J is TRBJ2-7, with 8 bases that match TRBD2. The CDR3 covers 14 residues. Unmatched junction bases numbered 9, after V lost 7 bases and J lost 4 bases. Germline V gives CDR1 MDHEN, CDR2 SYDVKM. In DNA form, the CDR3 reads TGTGCCAGCACGGGGGGGGAGGGAGGTTACGAGCAGTACTTC. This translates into CASTGGEGGYEQYF.

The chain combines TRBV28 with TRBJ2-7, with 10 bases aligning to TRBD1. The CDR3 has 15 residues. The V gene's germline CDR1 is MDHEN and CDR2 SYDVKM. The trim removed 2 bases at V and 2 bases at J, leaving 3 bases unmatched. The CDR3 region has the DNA TGTGCCAGCAGTTTACCGGGACAGGGGACCTACGAGCAGTACTTC. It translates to CASSLPGQGTYEQYF.

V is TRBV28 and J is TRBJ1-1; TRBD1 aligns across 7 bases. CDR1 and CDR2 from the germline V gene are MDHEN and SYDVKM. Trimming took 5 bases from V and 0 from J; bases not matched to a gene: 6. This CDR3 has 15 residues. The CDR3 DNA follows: TGTGCCAGCAGTGGTCCGGGACAGTTGAACACTGAAGCTTTCTTT. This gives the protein CASSGPGQLNTEAFF.

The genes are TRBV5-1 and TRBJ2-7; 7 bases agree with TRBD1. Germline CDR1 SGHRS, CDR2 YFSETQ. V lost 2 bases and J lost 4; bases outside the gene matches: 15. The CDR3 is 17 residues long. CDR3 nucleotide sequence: TGCGCCAGCAGCTTAATCTCGGGACAGACAAAGCTTTACGAGCAGTACTTC. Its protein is CASSLISGQTKLYEQYF.

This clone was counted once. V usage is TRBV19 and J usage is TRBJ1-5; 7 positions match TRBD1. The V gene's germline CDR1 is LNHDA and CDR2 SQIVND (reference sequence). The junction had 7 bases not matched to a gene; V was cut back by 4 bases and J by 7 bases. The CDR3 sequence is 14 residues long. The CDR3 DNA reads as TGTGCCAGTAGTAGACAGGGTGGAGGGCAGCCCCAGCATTTT. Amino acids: CASSRQGGGQPQHF.

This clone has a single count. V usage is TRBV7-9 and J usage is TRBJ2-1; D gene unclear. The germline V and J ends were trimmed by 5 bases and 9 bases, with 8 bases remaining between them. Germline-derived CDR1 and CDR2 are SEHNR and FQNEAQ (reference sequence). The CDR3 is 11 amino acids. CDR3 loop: CASSRGGEQFF. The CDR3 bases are TGTGCCAGCAGCCGAGGTGGTGAGCAGTTCTTC.

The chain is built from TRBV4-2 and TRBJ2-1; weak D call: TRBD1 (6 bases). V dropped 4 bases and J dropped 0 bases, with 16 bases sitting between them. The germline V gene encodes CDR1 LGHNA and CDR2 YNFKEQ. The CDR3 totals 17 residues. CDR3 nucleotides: TGTGCCAGCAGCCCTCGATGGACAGTTAGCTCCTACAATGAGCAGTTCTTC. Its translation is CASSPRWTVSSYNEQFF.

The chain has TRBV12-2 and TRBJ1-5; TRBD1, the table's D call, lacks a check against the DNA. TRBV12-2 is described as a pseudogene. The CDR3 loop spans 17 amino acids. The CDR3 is CASPPSSQTGQNQPQHF. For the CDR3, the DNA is TGTGCAAGTCCGCCGTCGTCGCAGACAGGGCAGAATCAGCCCCAGCATTTT.

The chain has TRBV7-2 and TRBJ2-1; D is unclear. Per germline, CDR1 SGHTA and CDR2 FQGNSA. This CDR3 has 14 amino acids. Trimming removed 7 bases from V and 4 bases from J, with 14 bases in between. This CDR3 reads CASNPEVLYNEQFF. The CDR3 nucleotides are TGTGCCAGCAACCCTGAAGTACTTTACAATGAGCAGTTCTTC.

CDR3 in amino acids: CASSATRTLSLRRDTQYF. The DNA for the CDR3 is TGCGCCAGCAGTGCCACCCGGACACTCTCATTACGAAGAGATACGCAGTATTTT. V usage is TRBV10-2 and J usage is TRBJ2-3; the D gene is possibly TRBD1 (5 bases). Germline V CDR1 and CDR2: WSHSY, SAAADI. Trimming left V 4 bases short and J 5 bases short, with 25 bases between. This CDR3 comprises 18 residues.

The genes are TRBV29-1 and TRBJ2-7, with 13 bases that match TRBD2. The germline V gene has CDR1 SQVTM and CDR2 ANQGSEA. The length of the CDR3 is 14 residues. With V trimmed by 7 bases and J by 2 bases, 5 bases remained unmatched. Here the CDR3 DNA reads TGCAGCGGCACTAGCGGGGGGGGTCCCTACGAGCAGTACTTC. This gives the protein CSGTSGGGPYEQYF.